This T cell receptor (beta chain) was sequenced during a study of blood T cell repertoires in COVID-19. Study summary: Acute and convalescent COVID-19 specimens originated in the United States, Italy and Spain. Sample material is recorded as cDNA or gDNA derived from T cells, B-cell-depleted T cells, or PBMCs.

Assignment of participants to cohorts was predicated upon participant-reported clinical history. Per germline, CDR1 SGHAT and CDR2 FQNNGV. The CDR3 is made up of 17 amino acids. Trimming took 2 bases from V and 7 from J; bases not matched to a gene: 12. The table came from immunoSEQ multiplex PCR; TCRdb's copy has only in-frame clones and leaves some out. The sample includes 150,000 to 200,000 clones, 80% of them seen just once. This sequence was found in a man aged 55 to 70 who had been exposed to COVID-19. The J gene is TRBJ2-1, the V gene TRBV11-2, with 9 bases that match TRBD2. Material for sequencing was PBMCs or T cells enriched from blood (not recorded which). The CDR3 is CASSLHFSSGKINEQFF. The CDR3 coding sequence is TGTGCCAGCAGCTTACATTTTTCTAGCGGGAAAATAAATGAGCAGTTCTTC. The variable domain in full, with the rest retrieved from reference TRBV11-2 and TRBJ2-1, is EAGVAQSPRYKIIEKRQSVAFWCNPISGHATLYWYQQILGQGPKLLIQFQNNGVVDDSQLPKDRFSAERLKGVDSTLKIQPAKLEDSAVYLCASSLHFSSGKINEQFFGPGTRLTVL.